The 2 T cell receptor beta chains below were found in one sample sequenced in a study of beta chain features in type 1 diabetes. Their target antigens are unknown. Every bit of the isolated RNA underwent reverse transcription, so sequencing read expressed TCRB transcripts. The repertoire was sequenced with immunoSEQ multiplex PCR; TCRdb's copy has only in-frame clones and lacks some. The table lists about 160,000 clones, 6% to 9% of them singletons. Findings and caveats of the study: TCRB CDR3 length was moderately but significantly reduced in all four CD4+ subsets of Type 1 diabetes patients.

Sequencing was carried out using central memory CD4+ T cells from blood. These receptors all come from a man between 18 and 29 years old with type 1 diabetes.

This clone was detected a few times. The DNA for the CDR3 is TGTGCCAGTAGTACAACAGGGGCTACCTACAATGAGCAGTTCTTC. Translated, it gives CASSTTGATYNEQFF. The rearrangement uses TRBV19 and TRBJ2-1, with TRBD1 matching 7 bases. The CDR3 contains 15 residues. V gave up 4 bases and J gave up 2 bases; unmatched junction bases: 5. The V gene's germline CDR1 is LNHDA and CDR2 SQIVND (reference sequence).

The chain links TRBV5-1 to TRBJ1-2; 10 bases are a match to TRBD1. J was trimmed by 8 bases and V by 4 bases; bases with no gene match: 11. This CDR3 has 15 amino acids. Germline V gene data show CDR1 as SGHRS and CDR2 as YFSETQ. The CDR3 reads CASSPTPGTGDGYTF. The CDR3 DNA follows: TGCGCCAGCAGCCCTACGCCGGGGACAGGGGACGGCTACACCTTC. The full variable domain, rest sourced from reference TRBV5-1 and TRBJ1-2, is KAGVTQTPRYLIKTRGQQVTLSCSPISGHRSVSWYQQTPGQGLQFLFEYFSETQRNKGNFPGRFSGRQFSNSRSEMNVSTLELGDSALYLCASSPTPGTGDGYTFGSGTRLTVV.